This TCR beta chain was found in a study of T cells after yellow fever vaccination (dated by TCRdb to the late 2010s). About the investigation overall: The SMART-Seq v4 Ultra Low Input RNA kit was used to prepare libraries from fractions with low cell numbers. To follow T-cell clones before and after primary and booster YFV17D yellow fever vaccination, bulk TCR alpha and beta repertoires were sequenced over time. The cohort comprised two healthy male donors, one aged 18 to 29 and one aged 30 to 39 years. Blood was drawn at multiple timepoints before and after primary and secondary immunization, with bulk PBMC replicates and cell subsets isolated. The paper as a whole reports these results and caveats: Because the study included only a couple of donors, the extent to which the findings can be generalized is limited. Computational filtering was needed because FACS-sorted repertoires could contain abundant contaminating clonotypes from the bulk population. Most clones expanded after primary vaccination (roughly 96% of CD4 and about 85% of CD8) were re-detected after the booster, suggesting that broad memory maintenance occurred. A small share of clonotypes occurred in both CD4 and CD8 compartments, likely arising from convergent recombination. The secondary T-cell response was weaker than the primary response but faster, peaking on day 5 instead of day 15.

Relative to germline, V is 4 bases shorter and J is 5 bases shorter, with 15 bases between their ends. The CDR3 contains 15 residues, cysteine and phenylalanine counted. Of all the DNA, just the CDR3 is kept, 45 bases in frame from base 1. The germline V gene supplies CDR1 SGHRS and CDR2 YFSETQ. This clonotype has just a few counts. Its antigen remains unidentified. Base-call qualities are not available, and no considerably larger clone is one nucleotide away. What the treatment or condition label conveys for this sample: live attenuated yellow fever vaccine strain. At each blood-draw timepoint, two biological replicates of bulk PBMCs were collected. A standard Ficoll-Paque protocol was used to isolate PBMCs from peripheral blood. TriZol was used to extract RNA from bulk PBMCs, from CD4 and CD8 fractions, and from dextramer-positive and dextramer-negative fractions. TCR cDNA was made using 5'RACE template switching, a step that added a universal primer site and unique molecular identifiers. Priming for cDNA synthesis came from both the TCR alpha and TCR beta constant segments. Library amplification used two PCR steps, and the second PCR step added sample barcodes and sequencing adapters. Libraries were sequenced on Illumina HiSeq 2500 (2x100 bp) or NovaSeq (2x150 bp). Per the authors' processing: Demultiplexing of reads and collapsing into UMI consensus sequences were performed with MIGEC, and V(D)J alignment was carried out with MiXCR. Clonotypes responding to the vaccine were identified with edgeR on replicate PBMC samples, with the criteria of FDR below 0.01 and a log2 fold change above 5 up to day 15. CD4 or CD8 identity was assigned to each bulk clonotype according to whether the clonotype was present at higher abundance in the sequenced CD4 repertoire or the sequenced CD8 repertoire. TCRdb redid the processing of the public reads, applying fastp at Q25 and MiXCR, and retained in-frame beta chains. Records with the same CDR3 protein are collapsed into one entry carrying the most frequent genes and DNA. The V and J calls here are based on TCRdb, not the publication. This sample has hundreds of thousands of distinct CDR3 sequences in its table, and 9% to 15% of those were observed once. The top ten constitute 15% of the sample.

The receptor chain draws on TRBV5-1 and TRBJ2-2; no D gene call is confident. The receptor was derived from a man under 40 who received the YFV17D yellow fever vaccine. Here the sequenced sample was PBMCs, taken on the day of the yellow fever booster vaccination. The CDR3 has the sequence CASSHLTAETGELFF. At the DNA level, the sequence is TGCGCCAGCAGCCACCTTACGGCGGAGACCGGGGAGCTGTTTTTT.